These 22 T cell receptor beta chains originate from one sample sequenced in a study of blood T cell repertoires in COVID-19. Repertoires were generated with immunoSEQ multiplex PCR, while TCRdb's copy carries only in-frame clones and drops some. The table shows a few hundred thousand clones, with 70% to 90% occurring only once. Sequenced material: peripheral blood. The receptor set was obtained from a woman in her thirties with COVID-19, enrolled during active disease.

The CDR3 region is CATSVSSGAVGELFF. CDR3 sequence (DNA): TGTGCCACCAGTGTTTCTAGCGGGGCCGTCGGGGAGCTGTTTTTT. The gene calls are TRBV15 and TRBJ2-2; 9 bases map to TRBD2. The V and J ends lost 6 bases and 7 bases, in that order; junction bases with no gene match: 9. This CDR3 spans 15 amino acids. The germline V gene has CDR1 LNHNV and CDR2 YYDKDF (reference sequence).

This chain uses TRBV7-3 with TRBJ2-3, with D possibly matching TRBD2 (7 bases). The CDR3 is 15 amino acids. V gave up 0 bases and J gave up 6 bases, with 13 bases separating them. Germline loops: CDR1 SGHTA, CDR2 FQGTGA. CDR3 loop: CASSLTGGPEDTQYF. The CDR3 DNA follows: TGTGCCAGCAGCTTAACGGGGGGGCCAGAGGATACGCAGTATTTT.

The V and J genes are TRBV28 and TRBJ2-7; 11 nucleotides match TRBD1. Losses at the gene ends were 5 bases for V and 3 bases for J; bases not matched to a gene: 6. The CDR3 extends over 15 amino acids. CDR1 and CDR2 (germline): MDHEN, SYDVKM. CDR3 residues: CASSQAGTGGYEQYV. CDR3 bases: TGTGCCAGCAGTCAGGCGGGGACAGGGGGCTACGAGCAGTACGTC.

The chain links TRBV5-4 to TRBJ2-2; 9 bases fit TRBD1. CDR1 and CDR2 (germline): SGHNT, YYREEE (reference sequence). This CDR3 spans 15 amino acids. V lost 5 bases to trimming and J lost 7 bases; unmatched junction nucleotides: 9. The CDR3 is CASRAGTGNGGELFF. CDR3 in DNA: TGTGCCAGCAGGGCCGGGACAGGGAATGGCGGGGAGCTGTTTTTT.

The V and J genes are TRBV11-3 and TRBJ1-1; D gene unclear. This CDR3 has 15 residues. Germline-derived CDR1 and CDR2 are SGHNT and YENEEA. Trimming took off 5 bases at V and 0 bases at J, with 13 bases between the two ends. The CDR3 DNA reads TGTGCCAGCAGCCCCACCGGTTCGGTGAACACTGAAGCTTTCTTT. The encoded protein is CASSPTGSVNTEAFF. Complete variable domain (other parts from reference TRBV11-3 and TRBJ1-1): EAGVVQSPRYKIIEKKQPVAFWCNPISGHNTLYWYLQNLGQGPELLIRYENEEAVDDSQLPKDRFSAERLKGVDSTLKIQPAELGDSAVYLCASSPTGSVNTEAFFGQGTRLTVV.

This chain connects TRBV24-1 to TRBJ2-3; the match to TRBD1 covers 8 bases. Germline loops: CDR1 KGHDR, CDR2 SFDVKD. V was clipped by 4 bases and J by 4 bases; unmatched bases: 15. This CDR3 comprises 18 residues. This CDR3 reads CATSDISFAGGKADTQYF. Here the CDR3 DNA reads TGTGCCACCAGTGACATATCATTCGCAGGGGGCAAAGCAGATACGCAGTATTTT.

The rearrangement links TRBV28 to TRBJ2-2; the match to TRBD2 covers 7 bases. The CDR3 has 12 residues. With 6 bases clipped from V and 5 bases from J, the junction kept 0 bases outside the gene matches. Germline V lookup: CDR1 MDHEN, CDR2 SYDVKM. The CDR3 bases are TGTGCCAGCAGAGCGGGGACCGGGGAGCTGTTTTTT. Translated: CASRAGTGELFF.

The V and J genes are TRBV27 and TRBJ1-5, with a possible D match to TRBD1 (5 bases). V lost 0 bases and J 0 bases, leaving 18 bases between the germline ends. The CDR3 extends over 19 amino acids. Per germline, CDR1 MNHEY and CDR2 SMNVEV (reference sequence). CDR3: CASSLSGAGGGDSNQPQHF. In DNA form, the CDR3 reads TGTGCCAGCAGTTTATCGGGAGCCGGGGGAGGGGATAGCAATCAGCCCCAGCATTTT.

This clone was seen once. Here the CDR3 DNA reads TGTGCCAGCAGCCCCAGATCCCCATCAGGACAAATGGGGGCTTTCTTT. It encodes CASSPRSPSGQMGAFF. The genes are TRBV7-2 and TRBJ1-1; perhaps TRBD1 as D (5 bases). V was clipped by 5 bases and J by 11 bases, with 27 bases between them. Germline CDR1 reads SGHTA; CDR2 reads FQGNSA. The CDR3 is 16 amino acids.

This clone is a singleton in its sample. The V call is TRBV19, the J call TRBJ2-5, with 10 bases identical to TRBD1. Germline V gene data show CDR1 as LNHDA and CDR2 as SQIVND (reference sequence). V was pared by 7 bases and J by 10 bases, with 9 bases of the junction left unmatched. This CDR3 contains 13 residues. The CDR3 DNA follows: TGTGCCAGTAACCCCGGGACAGGGGAGTACCAGTACTTC. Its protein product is CASNPGTGEYQYF.

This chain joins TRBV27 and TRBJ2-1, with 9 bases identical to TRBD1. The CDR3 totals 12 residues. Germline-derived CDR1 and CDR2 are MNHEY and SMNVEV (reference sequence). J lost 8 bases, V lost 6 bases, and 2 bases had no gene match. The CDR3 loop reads CASSWTGDEQFF. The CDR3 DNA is TGTGCCAGCAGCTGGACAGGGGATGAGCAGTTCTTC.

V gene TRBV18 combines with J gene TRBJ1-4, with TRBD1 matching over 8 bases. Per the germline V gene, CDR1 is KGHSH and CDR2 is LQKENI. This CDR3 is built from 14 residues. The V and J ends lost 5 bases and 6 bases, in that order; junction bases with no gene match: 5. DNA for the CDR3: TGTGCCAGCTCATTCAGGGGGCCGTATGAAAAACTGTTTTTT. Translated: CASSFRGPYEKLFF.

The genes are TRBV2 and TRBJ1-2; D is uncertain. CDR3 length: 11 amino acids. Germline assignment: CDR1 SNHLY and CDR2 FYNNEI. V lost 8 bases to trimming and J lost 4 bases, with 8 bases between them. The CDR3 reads CASQQSYGYTF. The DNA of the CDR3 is TGTGCCAGCCAACAGTCCTATGGCTACACCTTC.

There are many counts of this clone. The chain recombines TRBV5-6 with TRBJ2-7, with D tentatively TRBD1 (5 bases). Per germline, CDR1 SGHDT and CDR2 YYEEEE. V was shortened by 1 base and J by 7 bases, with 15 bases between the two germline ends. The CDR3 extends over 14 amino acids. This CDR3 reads CASSLSGAAREQYF. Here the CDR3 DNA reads TGTGCCAGCAGCTTGAGTGGGGCAGCGAGGGAGCAGTACTTC.

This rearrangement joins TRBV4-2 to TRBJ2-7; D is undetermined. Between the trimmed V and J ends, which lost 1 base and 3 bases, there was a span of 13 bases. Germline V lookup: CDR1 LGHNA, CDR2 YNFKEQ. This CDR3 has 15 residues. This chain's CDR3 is CASSQGGPSNYEQYF. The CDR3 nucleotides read TGTGCCAGCAGCCAAGGCGGCCCATCTAACTACGAGCAGTACTTC.

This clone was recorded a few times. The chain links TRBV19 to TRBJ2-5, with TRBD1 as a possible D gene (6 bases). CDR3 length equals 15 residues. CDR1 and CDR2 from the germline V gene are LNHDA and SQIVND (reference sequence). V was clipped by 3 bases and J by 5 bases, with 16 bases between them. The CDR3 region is CASSITGLIRETQYF. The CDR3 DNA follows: TGTGCCAGTAGTATCACAGGGTTAATCAGGGAGACCCAGTACTTC.

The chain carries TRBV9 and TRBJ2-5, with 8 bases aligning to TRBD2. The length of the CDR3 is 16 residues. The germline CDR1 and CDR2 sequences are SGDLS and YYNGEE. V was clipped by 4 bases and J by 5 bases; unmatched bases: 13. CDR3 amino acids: CASSSQPGLDTETQYF. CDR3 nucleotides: TGTGCCAGCAGCTCTCAACCGGGACTAGATACGGAGACCCAGTACTTC. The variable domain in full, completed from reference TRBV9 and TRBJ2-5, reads DSGVTQTPKHLITATGQRVTLRCSPRSGDLSVYWYQQSLDQGLQFLIQYYNGEERAKGNILERFSAQQFPDLHSELNLSSLELGDSALYFCASSSQPGLDTETQYFGPGTRLLVL.

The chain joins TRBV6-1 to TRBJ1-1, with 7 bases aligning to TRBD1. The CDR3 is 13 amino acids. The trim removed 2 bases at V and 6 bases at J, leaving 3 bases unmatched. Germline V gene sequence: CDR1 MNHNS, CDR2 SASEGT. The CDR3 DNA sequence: TGTGCCAGCAGTGAATGGCAGGGGGCTGAAGCTTTCTTT. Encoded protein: CASSEWQGAEAFF.

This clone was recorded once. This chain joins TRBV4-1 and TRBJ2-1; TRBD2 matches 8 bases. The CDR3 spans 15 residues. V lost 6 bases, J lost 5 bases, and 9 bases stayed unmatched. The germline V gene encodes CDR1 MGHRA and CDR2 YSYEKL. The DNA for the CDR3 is TGCGCCAGCAGTCACCAGCGGGGGTCGAACAATGAGCAGTTCTTC. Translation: CASSHQRGSNNEQFF.

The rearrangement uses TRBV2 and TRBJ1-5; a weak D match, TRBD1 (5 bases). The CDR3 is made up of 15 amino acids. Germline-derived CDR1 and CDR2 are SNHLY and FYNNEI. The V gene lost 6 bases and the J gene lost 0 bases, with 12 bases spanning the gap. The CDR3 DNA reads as TGTGCCAGCAGCGCTGACAGAAATAGCAATCAGCCCCAGCATTTT. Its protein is CASSADRNSNQPQHF.

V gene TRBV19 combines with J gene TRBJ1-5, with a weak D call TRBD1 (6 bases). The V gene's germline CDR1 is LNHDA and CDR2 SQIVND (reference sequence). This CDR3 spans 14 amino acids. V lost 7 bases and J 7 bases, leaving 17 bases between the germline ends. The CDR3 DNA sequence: TGTGCCAGTACTAAACAGGGCCACGGGCAGCCCCAGCATTTT. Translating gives CASTKQGHGQPQHF.

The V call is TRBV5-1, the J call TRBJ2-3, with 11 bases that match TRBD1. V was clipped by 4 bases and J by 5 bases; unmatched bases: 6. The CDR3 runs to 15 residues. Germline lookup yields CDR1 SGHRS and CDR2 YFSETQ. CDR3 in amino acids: CASSKGQGAGDTQYF. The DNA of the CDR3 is TGCGCCAGCAGCAAAGGACAGGGGGCTGGAGATACGCAGTATTTT.